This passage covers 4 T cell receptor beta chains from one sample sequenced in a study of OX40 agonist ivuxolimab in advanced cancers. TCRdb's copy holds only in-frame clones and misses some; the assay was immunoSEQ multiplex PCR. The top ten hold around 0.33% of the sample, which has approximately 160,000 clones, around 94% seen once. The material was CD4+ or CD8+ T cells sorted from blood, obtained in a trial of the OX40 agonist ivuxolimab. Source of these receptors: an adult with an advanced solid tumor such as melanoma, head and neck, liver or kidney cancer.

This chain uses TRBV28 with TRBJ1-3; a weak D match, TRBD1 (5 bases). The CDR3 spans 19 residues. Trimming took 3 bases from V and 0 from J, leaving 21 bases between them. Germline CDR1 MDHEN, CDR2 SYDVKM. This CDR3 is CASSFSGLVSRHSGNTIYF. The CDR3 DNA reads TGTGCCAGCAGTTTTTCAGGGTTGGTCAGTCGACACTCTGGAAACACCATATATTTT.

The CDR3 sequence: CASSRGRGPAQETQYF. CDR3 sequence (DNA): TGTGCCAGCAGCCGGGGCAGGGGTCCAGCCCAAGAGACCCAGTACTTC. This sequence joins TRBV28 and TRBJ2-5, with D possibly matching TRBD1 (6 bases). V was clipped by 6 bases and J by 1 base, with 18 bases between them. Germline CDR1 reads MDHEN; CDR2 reads SYDVKM. This CDR3 comprises 16 residues.

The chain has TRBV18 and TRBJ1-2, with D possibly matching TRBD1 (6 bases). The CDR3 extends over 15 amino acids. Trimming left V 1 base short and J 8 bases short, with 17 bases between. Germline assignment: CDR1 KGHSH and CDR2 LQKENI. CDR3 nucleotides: TGTGCCAGCTCACCACTGTCCCCGGGGGCTGGCGGCTACACCTTC. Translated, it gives CASSPLSPGAGGYTF. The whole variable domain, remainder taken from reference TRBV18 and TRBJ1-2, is NAGVMQNPRHLVRRRGQEARLRCSPMKGHSHVYWYRQLPEEGLKFMVYLQKENIIDESGMPKERFSAEFPKEGPSILRIQQVVRGDSAAYFCASSPLSPGAGGYTFGSGTRLTVV.

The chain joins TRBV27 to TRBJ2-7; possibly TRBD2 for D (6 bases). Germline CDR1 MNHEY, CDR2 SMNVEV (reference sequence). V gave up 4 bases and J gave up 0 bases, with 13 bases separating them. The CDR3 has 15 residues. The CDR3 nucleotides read TGTGCCAGCAGTTCCAGGAGGGTTAGCTCCTACGAGCAGTACTTC. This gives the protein CASSSRRVSSYEQYF.